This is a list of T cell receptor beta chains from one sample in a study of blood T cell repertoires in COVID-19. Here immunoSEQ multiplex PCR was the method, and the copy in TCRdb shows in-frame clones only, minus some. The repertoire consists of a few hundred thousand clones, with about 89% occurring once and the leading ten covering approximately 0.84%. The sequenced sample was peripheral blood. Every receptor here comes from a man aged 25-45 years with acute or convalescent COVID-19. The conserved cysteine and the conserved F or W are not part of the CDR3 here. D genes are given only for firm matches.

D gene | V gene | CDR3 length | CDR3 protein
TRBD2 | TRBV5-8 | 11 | ASKVAGADTQY
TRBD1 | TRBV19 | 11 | ASTPTGVISYT
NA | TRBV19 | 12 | ASSIWRADNEQF
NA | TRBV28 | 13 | ASSSQDRPARDQY
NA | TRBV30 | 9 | ACLTRNEQF
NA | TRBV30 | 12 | AWKRGGWSYEQY
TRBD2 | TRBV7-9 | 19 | ASTYPPGQEFSGSSYNEQF
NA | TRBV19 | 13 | ASVEGGATNEKLF
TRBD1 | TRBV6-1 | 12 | ASSEYRGDYEQY
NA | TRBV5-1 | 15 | ASSALTTGSSGNTIY
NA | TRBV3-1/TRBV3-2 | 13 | ASSQDSGRGTEAF
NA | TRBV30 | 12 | AWSVSGGNQPQH
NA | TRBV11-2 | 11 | ASGSQMNTEAF
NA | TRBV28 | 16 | ASSSLFEWDKENEKLF
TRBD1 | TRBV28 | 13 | ASSPQGAYGNTIY
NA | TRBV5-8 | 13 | ASSLTGLSTDTQY
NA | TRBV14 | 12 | ASSPGREPYEQY
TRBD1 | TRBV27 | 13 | ASSLDRGLYNEQF
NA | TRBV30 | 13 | AWFTRGRAYNEQF
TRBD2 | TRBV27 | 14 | ASSPNLAAQGNEQF
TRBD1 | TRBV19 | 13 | ASSTGQANNSPLH
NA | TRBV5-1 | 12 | ASSAGLNTDTQY
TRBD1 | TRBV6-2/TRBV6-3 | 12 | ASSTGTGGPEAF
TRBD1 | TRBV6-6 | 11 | ASSLQGDYGYT
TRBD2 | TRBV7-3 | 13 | ASSPSGGAYNEQF
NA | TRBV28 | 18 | ASSLGRDTRAFLAKNIQY
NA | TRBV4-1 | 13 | ASSQAAGQLTEAF
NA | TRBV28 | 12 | ASRELQDSYEQY
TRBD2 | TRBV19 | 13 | ASSPLAGGSYEQY
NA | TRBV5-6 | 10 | ASSSQDETQH
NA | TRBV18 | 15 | ASSQEEERYYNSPLH
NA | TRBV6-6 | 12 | ASTPRGSNQPQH
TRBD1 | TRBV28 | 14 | ASSPPGTGGRSEQF